Listed below are T cell receptor beta chains from one sample, sequenced in a study of shared clonotypes between healthy human individuals. Profiling relied on immunoSEQ multiplex PCR, and the TCRdb table lists in-frame clones only, not all of them. The sample contains about 2.1 million clones, about 92% of which appear only once. The sample was naive CD8+ T cells from PBMCs. All receptors derive from a man between 18 and 35 years old in good health. Some clones in this sample may be carry-over from other donors' samples. Both conserved end residues are part of each CDR3. A D gene is named only where the DNA matches it firmly. Part of the rows lack a size; the others show once, few, many or a class for expanded clones.

size,V,J,D,DNA,CDR3
NA,TRBV5-8,TRBJ2-5,NA,TGTGCCAGCAGCCCCGAGGCTGGGAGCCAAGAGACCCAGTACTTC,CASSPEAGSQETQYF
NA,TRBV7-6,TRBJ2-2,TRBD1,TGTGCCAGCAGAGGGGGAAAGATACAGGGGACCGGGGAGCTGTTTTTT,CASRGGKIQGTGELFF
NA,TRBV7-6,TRBJ2-1,NA,TGTGCCAGCAGCTTAGGCCCTAGGACGGACCTCACCTACAATGAGCAGTTCTTC,CASSLGPRTDLTYNEQFF
NA,TRBV6-5,TRBJ2-7,TRBD1,TGTGCCAGCAGTGAAGACAGGGGAACCTACGAGCAGTACTTC,CASSEDRGTYEQYF
NA,TRBV9,TRBJ2-2,NA,TGTGCCAGCAGCCTACCCCAGGAGGGCCCGAACACCGGGGAGCTGTTTTTT,CASSLPQEGPNTGELFF
NA,TRBV7-8,TRBJ2-2,TRBD2,TGTGCCAGCAGCATGCAGCGGGAGAGGGGTACCGGGGAGCTGTTTTTT,CASSMQRERGTGELFF
NA,TRBV30,TRBJ1-3,NA,TGTGCCTGGAGGGGGACACCCGGTAGTGGAAACACCATATATTTT,CAWRGTPGSGNTIYF
NA,TRBV5-1,TRBJ2-5,NA,TGCGCCAGCAGCTTTTCCCGGGATGATTTCGGAGAGACCCAGTACTTC,CASSFSRDDFGETQYF
NA,TRBV6-5,TRBJ2-7,NA,TGTGCCAGTCAACCCTACTTGGGGGAGCAGTACTTC,CASQPYLGEQYF
NA,TRBV29-1,TRBJ2-7,NA,TGCAGCGTTGCGGACAGAGTCTACGAGCAGTACTTC,CSVADRVYEQYF
NA,TRBV11-1,TRBJ2-7,NA,TGTGCCAGCAGCTTAGCGCGAGGGAGCTCCTACGAGCAGTACTTC,CASSLARGSSYEQYF
NA,TRBV28,TRBJ2-7,TRBD2,TGTGCCAGCAGTTGGACTAGCGGGAGGACCTACGAGCAGTACTTC,CASSWTSGRTYEQYF
NA,TRBV9,TRBJ2-1,TRBD2,TGTGCCAGCAGCGGAATAGCGGGAGAATACAATGAGCAGTTCTTC,CASSGIAGEYNEQFF
NA,TRBV7-9,TRBJ2-3,TRBD2,TGTGCCAGCATCCCAAGCGGGGTTAGCACAGATACGCAGTATTTT,CASIPSGVSTDTQYF
NA,TRBV27,TRBJ2-7,NA,TGTGCCAGCAGTTTAGGGGGGGCGACGGGGGAGCAGTACTTC,CASSLGGATGEQYF
NA,TRBV7-9,TRBJ1-1,TRBD1,TGTGCCAGCAGCTTGTACCACAGGGGGAGCACTGAAGCTTTCTTT,CASSLYHRGSTEAFF
NA,TRBV5-6,TRBJ1-2,NA,TGTGCCAGCAGCTTCGGGGAGAATGGCTATGGCTACACCTTC,CASSFGENGYGYTF
NA,TRBV6-5,TRBJ2-7,NA,TGTGCCAGCAGTTACGGTGCGGGTTTCTACGAGCAGTACTTC,CASSYGAGFYEQYF
once,TRBV10-3,TRBJ2-7,NA,TGTGCCATCAGTGAGAGGGCAGAAGGAGAGCAGTACTTC,CAISERAEGEQYF
NA,TRBV27,TRBJ2-2,NA,TGTGCCAGCAGTCGAAGGGACACCGGGGAGCTGTTTTTT,CASSRRDTGELFF
NA,TRBV6-4,TRBJ2-7,NA,TGTGCCAGCAGTGAGTGGCCGGCGCAGTACTTC,CASSEWPAQYF
NA,TRBV11-2,TRBJ2-1,NA,TGTGCCAGCAGCTTTTCACCGGGACTCCATAATGAGCAGTTCTTC,CASSFSPGLHNEQFF
NA,TRBV5-4,TRBJ1-5,NA,TGTGCCAGCAGCTTGTGGGAGGGCGATCAGCCCCAGCATTTT,CASSLWEGDQPQHF
NA,TRBV29-1,TRBJ2-7,NA,TGCAGCGTTGAAGACGGCGGACCGAAAGCCTACGAGCAGTACTTC,CSVEDGGPKAYEQYF
NA,TRBV4-3,TRBJ2-1,NA,TGCGCCAGCAGCCAAAATCACGGGGGCGCATATGAGCAGTTCTTC,CASSQNHGGAYEQFF
NA,TRBV10-3,TRBJ2-6,NA,TGTGCCATCAGTGAGCCCGGGACTGGGGCCAACGTCCTGACTTTC,CAISEPGTGANVLTF
NA,TRBV19,TRBJ2-1,TRBD2,TGTGCCAGTAGTGCGCTAGCGGGAGGGCCTCGGTTCTTC,CASSALAGGPRFF
NA,TRBV7-9,TRBJ2-7,TRBD2,TGTGCCAGCAGCGCCCGGGACTACCTCCACGAGCAGTACTTC,CASSARDYLHEQYF
NA,TRBV9,TRBJ1-1,NA,TGTGCCAGCAGCGTAGTGTCGAACACTGAAGCTTTCTTT,CASSVVSNTEAFF
NA,TRBV27,TRBJ2-7,NA,TGTGCCAGCAGTTTTGGTCTCCCCTACGAGCAGTACTTC,CASSFGLPYEQYF
NA,TRBV5-4,TRBJ1-4,TRBD1,TGTGCCAGCAGCGACAGGGGAGAGGATAATGAAAAACTGTTTTTT,CASSDRGEDNEKLFF
NA,TRBV5-6,TRBJ2-1,NA,TGTGCCAGCAGCCCTAGCTCCTACAATGAGCAGTTCTTC,CASSPSSYNEQFF
NA,TRBV18,TRBJ2-7,NA,TGTGCCAGCTCACCCTCCGGGACGAACTACGAGCAGTACTTC,CASSPSGTNYEQYF
NA,TRBV4-2,TRBJ2-7,TRBD2,TGTGCCAGCAGCCAAGTAGCGGGAGGGCCCGAAGGATTCTACGAGCAGTACTTC,CASSQVAGGPEGFYEQYF
NA,TRBV25-1,TRBJ2-7,NA,TGTGCCAGCAGTGTCTTATGGGGGGCTAGCGGACCCTACGAGCAGTACTTC,CASSVLWGASGPYEQYF
NA,TRBV4-3,TRBJ1-2,NA,TGCGCCAGCAGCCTACTGTTGGGGTCTGACTATGGCTACACCTTC,CASSLLLGSDYGYTF
once,TRBV27,TRBJ1-5,NA,TGTGCCAGCAGTTTACGCCAGGGCAATCAGCCCCAGCATTTT,CASSLRQGNQPQHF
NA,TRBV5-4,TRBJ1-2,NA,TGTGCCAGCATCCTTCGGGGGCAGCCAGATGGGTGGACCTTC,CASILRGQPDGWTF
NA,TRBV29-1,TRBJ2-7,NA,TGCAGCGTGCTTGCGCAAAGCTCCTACGAGCAGTACTTC,CSVLAQSSYEQYF
few,TRBV27,TRBJ1-5,NA,TGTGCCAGCCGGCCCGGTCGCAATCAGCCCCAGCATTTT,CASRPGRNQPQHF
few,TRBV27,TRBJ2-7,NA,TGTGCCAGCAGTTTATTTGACGGGCAATCCTACGAGCAGTACTTC,CASSLFDGQSYEQYF
NA,TRBV25-1,TRBJ2-1,NA,TGTGCCAGCAGTGTTGGTCTCGGGAGCTCCTACAATGAGCAGTTCTTC,CASSVGLGSSYNEQFF
NA,TRBV5-5,TRBJ1-1,TRBD1,TGTGCCAGCAGCTTGGACGTGACAGGGTCCGGCACTGAAGCTTTCTTT,CASSLDVTGSGTEAFF
NA,TRBV29-1,TRBJ1-2,NA,TGCAGCGTTGATGGAGGGAAGGGGTTTTATGGCTACACCTTC,CSVDGGKGFYGYTF
NA,TRBV28,TRBJ2-7,NA,TGTGCCAGCAGTACAACCGGGATGTACGAGCAGTACTTC,CASSTTGMYEQYF
NA,TRBV2,TRBJ2-1,NA,TGTGCCAGCAGTGAAGCCGTAGGAGGTTATGAGCAGTTCTTC,CASSEAVGGYEQFF
NA,TRBV19,TRBJ1-1,NA,TGTGCCAGTAGTATGGGACTGAACACTGAAGCTTTCTTT,CASSMGLNTEAFF
NA,TRBV7-9,TRBJ2-1,NA,TGTGCCAGCAGCTCAAGTCGAGATCATGAGCAGTTCTTC,CASSSSRDHEQFF
NA,TRBV7-9,TRBJ2-7,NA,TGTGCCAGCAGCCCCGGGGCTGCCGCCTACGAGCAGTACTTC,CASSPGAAAYEQYF
NA,TRBV11-2,TRBJ2-1,NA,TGTGCCAGCAGCTTAGATTTGGGGTGGAATGAGCAGTTCTTC,CASSLDLGWNEQFF
few,TRBV7-3,TRBJ1-1,NA,TGTGCCAGCAGCTCAGAGACTGGACTTTCAGCTTTCTTT,CASSSETGLSAFF
NA,TRBV5-6,TRBJ2-2,NA,TGTGCCAGCAGCTTGTACCTCGGGACACCTTACACCGGGGAGCTGTTTTTT,CASSLYLGTPYTGELFF
NA,TRBV19,TRBJ1-1,NA,TGTGCCACCTCCCTCACAGGGAGGTCAAACACTGAAGCTTTCTTT,CATSLTGRSNTEAFF